Listed below are T cell receptor beta chains from one sample, sequenced in a study of blood T cell repertoires in COVID-19. Measured with immunoSEQ multiplex PCR; TCRdb has only the in-frame clones, and not every one. The table shows some 170,000 clones, with 75% to 85% occurring only once. Sequenced sample: PBMCs or T cells enriched from blood (not recorded which). Receptors were obtained from a man aged 50 to 59 who had recovered from COVID-19. CDR3s include the opening cysteine and the closing phenylalanine or tryptophan. A D gene is named only where the DNA matches it firmly.

len: 14
d_gene: TRBD2
j_gene: TRBJ2-3
v_gene: TRBV6-5
CDR3aa: CASSKLAGSDTQYF

len: 16
d_gene: TRBD2
j_gene: TRBJ2-3
v_gene: TRBV24-1
CDR3aa: CATSDTSGTSTDTQYF

len: 13
d_gene: TRBD1
j_gene: TRBJ1-2
v_gene: TRBV30
CDR3aa: CAWSQDRGRGYTF

len: 13
d_gene: NA
j_gene: TRBJ1-2
v_gene: TRBV12-3/TRBV12-4
CDR3aa: CASSPDSNYGYTF

len: 14
d_gene: TRBD1
j_gene: TRBJ1-5
v_gene: TRBV2
CDR3aa: CASSLGTGNQPQHF

len: 15
d_gene: TRBD2
j_gene: TRBJ2-5
v_gene: TRBV6-1
CDR3aa: CASSEEAGGPKTQYF

len: 19
d_gene: NA
j_gene: TRBJ1-5
v_gene: TRBV27
CDR3aa: CASSLFGGDSRDSNQPQHF

len: 14
d_gene: NA
j_gene: TRBJ1-5
v_gene: TRBV30
CDR3aa: CAWRGLGGKEPQHF

len: 18
d_gene: TRBD1
j_gene: TRBJ1-3
v_gene: TRBV3-1/TRBV3-2
CDR3aa: CASSQAGAGTGMVNTIYF

len: 13
d_gene: NA
j_gene: TRBJ2-3
v_gene: TRBV28
CDR3aa: CASSSPLADTQYF

len: 14
d_gene: NA
j_gene: TRBJ2-5
v_gene: TRBV15
CDR3aa: CATSRDIAAETQYF

len: 16
d_gene: TRBD1
j_gene: TRBJ2-5
v_gene: TRBV7-9
CDR3aa: CASSPGGTGEWETQYF

len: 13
d_gene: NA
j_gene: TRBJ1-6
v_gene: TRBV5-4
CDR3aa: CASGTGFDSPLHF

len: 14
d_gene: NA
j_gene: TRBJ2-4
v_gene: TRBV23-1
CDR3aa: CASSHPRAKNIQYF

len: 15
d_gene: NA
j_gene: TRBJ1-2
v_gene: TRBV6-4
CDR3aa: CASSDSTGAGYGYTF

len: 19
d_gene: TRBD1
j_gene: TRBJ1-4
v_gene: TRBV7-7
CDR3aa: CASSLRAGGSLPSNEKLFF

len: 15
d_gene: TRBD2
j_gene: TRBJ2-1
v_gene: TRBV6-5
CDR3aa: CASRVSGGPGNEQFF

len: 15
d_gene: NA
j_gene: TRBJ2-1
v_gene: TRBV3-1/TRBV3-2
CDR3aa: CASSPLVGRHNEQFF

len: 15
d_gene: NA
j_gene: TRBJ1-5
v_gene: TRBV18
CDR3aa: CASSPIQGTNQPQHF

len: 16
d_gene: TRBD2
j_gene: TRBJ2-3
v_gene: TRBV5-1
CDR3aa: CASSWPLAGGADTQYF

len: 15
d_gene: NA
j_gene: TRBJ2-7
v_gene: TRBV11-2
CDR3aa: CASSSRGQVGGEQYF

len: 13
d_gene: NA
j_gene: TRBJ1-1
v_gene: TRBV7-2
CDR3aa: CASSLPEGTEAFF

len: 14
d_gene: NA
j_gene: TRBJ1-1
v_gene: TRBV6-6
CDR3aa: CASSFPEMNTEAFF

len: 18
d_gene: TRBD2
j_gene: TRBJ2-1
v_gene: TRBV9
CDR3aa: CASSVGPPGLDIPNEQFF